This T cell receptor (beta chain) was recorded in a study of blood T cell repertoires in COVID-19. Study background: The United States, Italy and Spain supplied acute and convalescent COVID-19 samples.

The CDR3 runs 16 residues. Trimming cost V 4 bases and J 2 bases; bases outside gene matches: 8. In germline, CDR1 is KGHDR, CDR2 SFDVKD. In the original workflow: Amplifying reference gene primers gave estimates of nucleated cell counts. Clones were sequenced by immunoSEQ multiplex PCR, and TCRdb holds only the in-frame ones, with some missing. V and J calls and clone size are copied from that table; D and trimming were computed from the DNA. The table lists about 76,000 clones, about 86% of them singletons. The chain joins TRBV24-1 to TRBJ2-3; 7 nucleotides agree with TRBD2. This TCR was recovered from a human donor in a cohort sampled during active COVID-19. The sample taken for sequencing was peripheral blood. The CDR3 DNA is TGTGCCACCAGTGACCCAGGGAGGGATTACACAGATACGCAGTATTTT. It codes for CATSDPGRDYTDTQYF.